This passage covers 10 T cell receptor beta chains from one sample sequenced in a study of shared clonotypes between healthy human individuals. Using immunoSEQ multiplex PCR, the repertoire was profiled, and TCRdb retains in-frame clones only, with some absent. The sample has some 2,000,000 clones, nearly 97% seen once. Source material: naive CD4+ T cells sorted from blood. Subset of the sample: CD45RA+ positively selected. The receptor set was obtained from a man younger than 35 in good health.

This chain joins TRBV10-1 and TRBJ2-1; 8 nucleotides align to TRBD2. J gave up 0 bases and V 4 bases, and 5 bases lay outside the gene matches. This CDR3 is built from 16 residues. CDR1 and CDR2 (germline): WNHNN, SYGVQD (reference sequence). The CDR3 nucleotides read TGCGCCAGCAGTGTTACGGGGACTAGCTCCTACAATGAGCAGTTCTTC. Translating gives CASSVTGTSSYNEQFF.

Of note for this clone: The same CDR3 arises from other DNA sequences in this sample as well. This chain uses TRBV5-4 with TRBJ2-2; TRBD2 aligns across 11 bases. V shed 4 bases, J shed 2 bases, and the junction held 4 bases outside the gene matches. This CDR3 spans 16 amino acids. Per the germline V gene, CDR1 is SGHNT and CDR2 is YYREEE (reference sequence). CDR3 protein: CASSPTSGANTGELFF. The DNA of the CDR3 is TGTGCCAGCAGCCCGACTAGCGGGGCCAACACCGGGGAGCTGTTTTTT.

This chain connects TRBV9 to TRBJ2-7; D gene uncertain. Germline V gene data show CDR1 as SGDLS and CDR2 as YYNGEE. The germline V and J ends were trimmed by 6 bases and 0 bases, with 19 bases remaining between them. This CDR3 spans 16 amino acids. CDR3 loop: CASTFVAGYPSYEQYF. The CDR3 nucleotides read TGTGCCAGCACCTTCGTAGCTGGGTACCCCTCCTACGAGCAGTACTTC.

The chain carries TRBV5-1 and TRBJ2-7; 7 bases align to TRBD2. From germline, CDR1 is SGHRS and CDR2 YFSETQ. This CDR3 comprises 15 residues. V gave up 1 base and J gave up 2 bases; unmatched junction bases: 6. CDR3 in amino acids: CASSLSAGDAYEQYF. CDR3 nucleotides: TGCGCCAGCAGCTTGTCCGCGGGAGACGCCTACGAGCAGTACTTC. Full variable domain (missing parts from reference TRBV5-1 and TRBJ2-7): KAGVTQTPRYLIKTRGQQVTLSCSPISGHRSVSWYQQTPGQGLQFLFEYFSETQRNKGNFPGRFSGRQFSNSRSEMNVSTLELGDSALYLCASSLSAGDAYEQYFGPGTRLTVT.

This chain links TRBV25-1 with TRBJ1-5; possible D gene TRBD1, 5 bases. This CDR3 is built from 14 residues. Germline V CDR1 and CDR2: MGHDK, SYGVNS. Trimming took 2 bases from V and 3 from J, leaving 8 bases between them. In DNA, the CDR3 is TGTGCCAGCAGTGAACAGGGTCCCAATCAGCCCCAGCATTTT. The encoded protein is CASSEQGPNQPQHF.

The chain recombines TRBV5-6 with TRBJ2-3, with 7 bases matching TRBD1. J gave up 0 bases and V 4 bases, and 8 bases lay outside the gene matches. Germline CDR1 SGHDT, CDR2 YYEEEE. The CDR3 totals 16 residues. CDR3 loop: CASSLYTGASTDTQYF. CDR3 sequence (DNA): TGTGCCAGCAGCCTATACACAGGGGCCAGCACAGATACGCAGTATTTT.

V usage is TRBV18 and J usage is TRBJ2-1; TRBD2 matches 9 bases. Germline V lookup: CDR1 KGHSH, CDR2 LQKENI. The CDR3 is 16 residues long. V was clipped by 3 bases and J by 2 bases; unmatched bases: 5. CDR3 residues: CASSPLAGAAYNEQFF. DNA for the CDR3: TGTGCCAGCTCACCCTTAGCGGGAGCAGCCTACAATGAGCAGTTCTTC.

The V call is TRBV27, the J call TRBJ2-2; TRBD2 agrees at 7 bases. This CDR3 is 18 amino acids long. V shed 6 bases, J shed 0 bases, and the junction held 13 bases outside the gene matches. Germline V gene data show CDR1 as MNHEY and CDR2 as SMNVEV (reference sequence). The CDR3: CASSHPRLALANTGELFF. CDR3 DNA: TGTGCCAGCAGCCATCCGAGACTAGCTTTGGCGAACACCGGGGAGCTGTTTTTT.

CDR3 residues: CASSHRVAKNIQYF. CDR3 sequence (DNA): TGTGCCAGCAGCCACAGGGTAGCCAAAAACATTCAGTACTTC. J is TRBJ2-4 and V is TRBV7-2; weak D call: TRBD1 (6 bases). The ends were cut back, 5 bases at V and 0 bases at J, with 8 bases in the middle. CDR3 length: 14 amino acids. The germline gives CDR1 SGHTA, CDR2 FQGNSA.

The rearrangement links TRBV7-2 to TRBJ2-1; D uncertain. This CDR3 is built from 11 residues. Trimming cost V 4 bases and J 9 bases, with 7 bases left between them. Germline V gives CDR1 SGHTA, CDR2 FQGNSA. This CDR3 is CASSSLAEQFF. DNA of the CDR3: TGTGCCAGCAGCTCCCTTGCTGAGCAGTTCTTC.